This TCR beta chain was identified during a study of control samples from healthy donors and cancer patients (TCRdb year 2020). Concerning this clone: No cognate antigen has been identified for it. No much larger clone exists at a distance of one base, and base qualities are not known.

Receptor amplification or capture employed the immunoSEQ multiplex PCR assay. TCRdb obtained this table from immuneACCESS and retained in-frame rearrangements with V and J assigned. These tables miss some clones; where compared with another copy, unresolved V genes account for less than half of the shortfall, and the remainder is unexplained. This sample holds 130,000 to 150,000 clones; roughly 90% were observed only once. The ten biggest clones cover approximately 10% of the sample. Ends trimmed: V by 9 bases, J by 6 bases; bases unmatched to a gene: 4. The CDR3 measures 13 amino acids from cysteine to phenylalanine. Only the CDR3 DNA is retained, 39 bases long and in frame from the first base. CDR1 and CDR2 were assigned from the germline V gene as MDHEN and SYDVKM.

Sequenced material: blood. This chain joins TRBV28 to TRBJ1-6; TRBD1 fits 8 bases in the junction. The receptor comes from a young man in good health. The CDR3 amino acid sequence is: CASSQGGNSPLHF. The nucleotides are TGTGCCAGTTCACAGGGGGGTAATTCACCCCTCCACTTT.